One and the same sample provided the 5 T cell receptor beta chains below, sequenced in a study of CD8 T cells in Susac syndrome. After extraction with the RNeasy kit, about 0.5 to 1 ug of the RNA was reverse transcribed using random hexamers. TCRdb passed the immunoSEQ multiplex PCR reads through MiXCR, listing each CDR3 protein once. The sample includes 150,000 to 200,000 distinct CDR3 sequences, 91% of them seen just once. Sequencing input: CD4+ T cells from PBMCs. The receptors were sampled from a human donor with Susac syndrome.

The chain has TRBV5-5 and TRBJ2-3; a possible D gene is TRBD1 (6 bases). V lost 0 bases to trimming and J lost 5 bases, with 28 bases between them. The CDR3 covers 20 residues. The germline V gene has CDR1 SGHKS and CDR2 YYEKEE (reference sequence). The CDR3 sequence: CASSLATGVGARGMGDTQYF. CDR3 nucleotide sequence: TGTGCCAGCAGCTTGGCCACGGGTGTAGGGGCCAGGGGCATGGGAGATACGCAGTATTTT.

This clonotype showed up just a few times. This chain connects TRBV5-1 to TRBJ2-1, with D possibly matching TRBD2 (5 bases). CDR3 length: 14 amino acids. Germline CDR1 is SGHRS and CDR2 is YFSETQ. The V end lost 4 bases, the J end lost 10 bases, and 18 bases lay between the germline ends. The DNA of the CDR3 is TGCGCCAGCAGCCCATACACGGAAAGCGGAGAGCAGTTCTTC. Amino acid sequence: CASSPYTESGEQFF.

The V gene is TRBV15, the J gene TRBJ2-1; 7 bases line up with TRBD1. In germline, CDR1 is LNHNV, CDR2 YYDKDF (reference sequence). V was pared by 5 bases and J by 0 bases, with 7 bases of the junction left unmatched. The CDR3 is made up of 16 amino acids. The chain's CDR3 is CATSPRRQGSYNEQFF. As DNA, the CDR3 is TGTGCCACCAGCCCTCGTAGACAGGGCTCCTACAATGAGCAGTTCTTC.

This sequence joins TRBV4-1 and TRBJ1-5; TRBD1 might be the D (5 bases). The V gene lost 0 bases and the J gene lost 6 bases, with 15 bases spanning the gap. Germline CDR1 is MGHRA and CDR2 is YSYEKL. The length of the CDR3 is 16 residues. CDR3 bases: TGCGCCAGCAGCCAAGAGGACTGGGGCTTGCGTCAGCCCCAGCATTTT. It yields the protein CASSQEDWGLRQPQHF.

V gene TRBV5-1 combines with J gene TRBJ1-6, with D tentatively TRBD1 (5 bases). In germline, CDR1 is SGHRS, CDR2 YFSETQ. V was trimmed by 5 bases and J by 10 bases, leaving 19 bases between them. CDR3 length: 15 residues. The CDR3 coding sequence is TGCGCCAGCAGACAGGAGGTGGGATCGCCATCACCCCTCCACTTT. Translation gives CASRQEVGSPSPLHF.